This T cell receptor beta chain is from a study of cytomegalovirus exposure and HLA in healthy donors. The CDR3 length is 19 residues. CDR1 and CDR2 from the germline V gene are SGHKS and YYEKEE (reference sequence). V lost 4 bases and J lost 11; bases outside the gene matches: 28. PCR was performed using 60 Vbeta and 13 Jbeta primers. Sequencing was performed with immunoSEQ multiplex PCR; in TCRdb, only in-frame clones are kept and a portion is missing. This sample yields 100,000 to 150,000 clones, of which about 74% are seen a single time; approximately 6.4% belongs to the top ten. This sequence originates from a woman in her forties or fifties in good health and CMV-seropositive. The sequencing sample was made of PBMCs. The chain employs TRBV5-5 and TRBJ1-1; 8 positions agree with TRBD1. For the CDR3, the DNA is TGTGCCAGCAGCCGGCGGGACAGGCGGGAGTTGGGGGAGTGGGAAGGGGCTTTCTTT. Protein sequence: CASSRRDRRELGEWEGAFF.